This T cell receptor beta chain stems from a study of response to subunit inactivated influenza vaccine. Study findings and constraints: Few new T cells, the authors suggested, are recruited by each seasonal influenza vaccination.

This CDR3 region has 14 residues. V lost 4 bases, J lost 0 bases, and 2 bases stayed unmatched. The germline V gene encodes CDR1 DFQATT and CDR2 SNEGSKA (reference sequence). In regard to this clonotype: No antigen is known for it.

One entry per CDR3 protein, called by TCRdb with MiXCR from the RT-PCR reads. The sample includes almost 600,000 distinct CDR3 sequences, 14% seen only once; the top ten take over 8.5%. The chain recombines TRBV20-1 with TRBJ2-1, with TRBD2 identical over 8 bases. The source of this sequence is a man aged 50-60 years who received an inactivated influenza vaccine. Sample: PBMCs from blood, taken 11 to 12 days after vaccination. This CDR3 is CSAKRGSSYNEQFF. CDR3 DNA sequence: TGCAGTGCTAAGCGGGGGAGCTCCTACAATGAGCAGTTCTTC.